The T cell receptor beta chain described here comes from a study of shared clonotypes between healthy human individuals. The assay was carried out at the deep level. TCRdb's copy holds only in-frame clones and misses some; the assay was immunoSEQ multiplex PCR. The sample records more than 2 million clones, roughly 95% being singletons. The CD4+ fraction was divided into a CD45RA+ naive subset and a CD45RA-negative memory subset. Turning to this clone: What it binds is not known.

CDR3 size: 16 residues. Germline V lookup: CDR1 SGHRS, CDR2 YFSETQ. The junction had 4 bases not matched to a gene; V was cut back by 5 bases and J by 3 bases. Notes on the study in general: Sampling covered nothing but blood. Tissue TCR repertoires likely differ from those found in blood. Though the depth was large, rarefaction showed that sorted-subset sequencing was incomplete.

The sample taken for sequencing was naive CD4+ T cells sorted from blood. Subset in this sample: CD45RA+ positively selected. The gene calls are TRBV5-1 and TRBJ2-3; 15 bases fit TRBD2. This clonotype was obtained from a young man in good health. The CDR3 reads CASRRTSGGATDTQYF. In nucleotides, the CDR3 is TGCGCCAGCAGACGGACTAGCGGGGGGGCAACAGATACGCAGTATTTT.